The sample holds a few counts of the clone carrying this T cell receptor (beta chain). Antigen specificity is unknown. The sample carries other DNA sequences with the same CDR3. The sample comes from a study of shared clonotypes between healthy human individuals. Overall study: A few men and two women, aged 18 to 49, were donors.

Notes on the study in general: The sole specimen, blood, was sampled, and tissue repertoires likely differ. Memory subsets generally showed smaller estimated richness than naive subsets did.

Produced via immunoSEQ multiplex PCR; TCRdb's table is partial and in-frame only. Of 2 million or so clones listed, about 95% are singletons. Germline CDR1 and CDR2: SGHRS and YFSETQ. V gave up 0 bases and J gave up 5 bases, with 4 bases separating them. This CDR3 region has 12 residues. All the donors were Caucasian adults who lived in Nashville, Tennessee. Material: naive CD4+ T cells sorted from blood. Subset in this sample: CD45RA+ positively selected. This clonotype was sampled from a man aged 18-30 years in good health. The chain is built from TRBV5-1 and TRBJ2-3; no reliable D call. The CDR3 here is CASSLDLDTQYF. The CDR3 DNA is TGCGCCAGCAGCTTGGATCTAGATACGCAGTATTTT.